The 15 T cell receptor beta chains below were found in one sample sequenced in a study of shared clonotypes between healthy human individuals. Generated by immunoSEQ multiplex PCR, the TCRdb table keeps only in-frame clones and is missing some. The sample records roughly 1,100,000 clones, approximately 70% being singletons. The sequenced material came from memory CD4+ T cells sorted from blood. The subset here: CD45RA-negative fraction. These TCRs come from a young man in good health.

The CDR3 protein is CASSYSLAGQRNEQYF. Here the CDR3 DNA reads TGTGCCAGCAGTTACTCACTGGCGGGACAGAGAAACGAGCAGTACTTC. The chain joins TRBV6-5 to TRBJ2-7, with TRBD1 as a possible D gene (7 bases). The CDR3 totals 16 residues. Deletions cut 0 bases from V and 5 bases from J, with 17 bases between. In germline, CDR1 is MNHEY, CDR2 SVGAGI.

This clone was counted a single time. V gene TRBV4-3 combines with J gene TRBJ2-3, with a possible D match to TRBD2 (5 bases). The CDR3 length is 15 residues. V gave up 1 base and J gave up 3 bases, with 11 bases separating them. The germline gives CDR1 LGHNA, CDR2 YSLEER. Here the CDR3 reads CASSQGLRATDTQYF. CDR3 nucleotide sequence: TGCGCCAGCAGCCAAGGGCTGCGGGCAACAGATACGCAGTATTTT.

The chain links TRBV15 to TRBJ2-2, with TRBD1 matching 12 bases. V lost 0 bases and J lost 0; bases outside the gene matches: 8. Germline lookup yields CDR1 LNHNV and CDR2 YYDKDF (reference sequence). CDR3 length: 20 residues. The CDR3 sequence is CATSRDGGTGGRSNTGELFF. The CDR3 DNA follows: TGTGCCACCAGCAGAGATGGAGGGACAGGGGGCCGCTCGAACACCGGGGAGCTGTTTTTT.

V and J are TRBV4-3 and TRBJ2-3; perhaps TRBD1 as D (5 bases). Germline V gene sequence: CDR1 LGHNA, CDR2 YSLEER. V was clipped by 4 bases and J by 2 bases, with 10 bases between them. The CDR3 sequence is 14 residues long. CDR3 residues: CASSLRAPTDTQYF. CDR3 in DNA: TGCGCCAGCAGCCTCAGGGCTCCCACAGATACGCAGTATTTT.

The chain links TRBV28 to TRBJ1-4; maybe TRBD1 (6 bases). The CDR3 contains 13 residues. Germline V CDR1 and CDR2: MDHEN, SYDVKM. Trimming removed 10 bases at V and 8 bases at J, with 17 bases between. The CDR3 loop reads CAIRAGGREKLFF. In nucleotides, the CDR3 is TGTGCCATCCGGGCGGGGGGCCGGGAAAAACTGTTTTTT.

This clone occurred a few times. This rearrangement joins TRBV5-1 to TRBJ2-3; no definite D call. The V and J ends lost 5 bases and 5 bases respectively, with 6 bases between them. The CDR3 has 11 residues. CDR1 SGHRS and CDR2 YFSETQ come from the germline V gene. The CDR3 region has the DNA TGCGCCAGCAGAACACGAGATACGCAGTATTTT. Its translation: CASRTRDTQYF.

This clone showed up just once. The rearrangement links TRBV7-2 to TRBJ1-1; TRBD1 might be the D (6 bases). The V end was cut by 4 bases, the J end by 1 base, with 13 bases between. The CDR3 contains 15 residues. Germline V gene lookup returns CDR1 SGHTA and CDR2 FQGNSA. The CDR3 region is CASSSRGQKNTEAFF. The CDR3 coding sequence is TGTGCCAGCAGCTCCCGTGGACAGAAGAACACTGAAGCTTTCTTT.

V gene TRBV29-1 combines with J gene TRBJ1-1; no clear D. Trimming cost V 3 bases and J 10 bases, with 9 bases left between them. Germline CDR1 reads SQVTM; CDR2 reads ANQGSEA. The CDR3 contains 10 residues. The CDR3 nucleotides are TGCAGCGTTGATGAAGTAGTAGCTTTCTTT. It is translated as CSVDEVVAFF. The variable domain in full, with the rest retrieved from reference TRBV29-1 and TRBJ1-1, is SAVISQKPSRDICQRGTSLTIQCQVDSQVTMMFWYRQQPGQSLTLIATANQGSEATYESGFVIDKFPISRPNLTFSTLTVSNMSPEDSSIYLCSVDEVVAFFGQGTRLTVV.

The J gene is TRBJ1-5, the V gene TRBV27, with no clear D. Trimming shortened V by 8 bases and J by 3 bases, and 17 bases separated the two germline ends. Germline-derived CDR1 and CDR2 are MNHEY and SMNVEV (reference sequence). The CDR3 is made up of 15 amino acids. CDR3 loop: CASSSLDGPNQPQHF. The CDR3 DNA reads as TGTGCCAGCTCTAGTTTGGACGGTCCCAATCAGCCCCAGCATTTT.

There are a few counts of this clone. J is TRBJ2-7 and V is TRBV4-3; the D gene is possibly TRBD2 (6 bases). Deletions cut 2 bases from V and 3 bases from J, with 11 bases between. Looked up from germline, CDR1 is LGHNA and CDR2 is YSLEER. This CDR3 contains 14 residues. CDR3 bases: TGCGCCAGCAGCCAACAAACTAGCAGCTACGAGCAGTACTTC. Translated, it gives CASSQQTSSYEQYF.

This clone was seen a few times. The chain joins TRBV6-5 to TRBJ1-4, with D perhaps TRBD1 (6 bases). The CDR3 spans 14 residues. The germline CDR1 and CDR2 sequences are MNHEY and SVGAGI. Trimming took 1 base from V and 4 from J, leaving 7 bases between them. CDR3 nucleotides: TGTGCCAGCAGTTACTTACAGGGTAATGAAAAACTGTTTTTT. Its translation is CASSYLQGNEKLFF.

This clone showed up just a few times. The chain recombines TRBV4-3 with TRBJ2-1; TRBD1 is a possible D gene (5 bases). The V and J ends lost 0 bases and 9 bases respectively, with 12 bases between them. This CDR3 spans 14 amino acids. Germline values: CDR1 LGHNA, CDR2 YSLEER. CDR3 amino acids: CASSQDLRAGEQFF. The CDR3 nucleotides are TGCGCCAGCAGCCAAGACCTCAGGGCCGGTGAGCAGTTCTTC.

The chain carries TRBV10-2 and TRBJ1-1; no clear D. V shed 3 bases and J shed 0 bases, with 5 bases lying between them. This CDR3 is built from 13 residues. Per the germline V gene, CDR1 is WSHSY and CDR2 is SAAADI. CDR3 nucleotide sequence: TGCGCCAGCAGTGACCTCCTGAACACTGAAGCTTTCTTT. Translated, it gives CASSDLLNTEAFF.

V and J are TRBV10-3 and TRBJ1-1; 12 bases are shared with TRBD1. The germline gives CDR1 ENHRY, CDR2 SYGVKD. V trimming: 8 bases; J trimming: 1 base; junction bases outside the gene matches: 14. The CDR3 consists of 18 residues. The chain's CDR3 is CAIAGTGGQLGRNTEAFF. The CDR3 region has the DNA TGTGCCATCGCCGGGACAGGGGGCCAATTAGGGAGGAACACTGAAGCTTTCTTT.

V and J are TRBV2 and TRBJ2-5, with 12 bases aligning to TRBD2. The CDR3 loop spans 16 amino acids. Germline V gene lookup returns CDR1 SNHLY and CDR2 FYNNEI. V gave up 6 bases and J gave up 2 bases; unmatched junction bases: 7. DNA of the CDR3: TGTGCCAGCAGCGCAGGGACTAGCGGGTTTCAAGAGACCCAGTACTTC. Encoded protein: CASSAGTSGFQETQYF.